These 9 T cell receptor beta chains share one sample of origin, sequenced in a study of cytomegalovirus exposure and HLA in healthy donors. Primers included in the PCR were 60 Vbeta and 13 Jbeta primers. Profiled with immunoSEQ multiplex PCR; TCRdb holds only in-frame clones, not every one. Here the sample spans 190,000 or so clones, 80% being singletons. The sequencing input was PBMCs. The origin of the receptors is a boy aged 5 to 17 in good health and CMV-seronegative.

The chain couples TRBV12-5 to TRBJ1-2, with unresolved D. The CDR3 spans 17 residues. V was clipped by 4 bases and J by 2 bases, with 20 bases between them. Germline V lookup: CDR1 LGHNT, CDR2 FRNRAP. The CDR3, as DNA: TGTGCTAGTGGTTCGTCCCCCAAGGACTCTTACAACTATGGCTACACCTTC. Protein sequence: CASGSSPKDSYNYGYTF.

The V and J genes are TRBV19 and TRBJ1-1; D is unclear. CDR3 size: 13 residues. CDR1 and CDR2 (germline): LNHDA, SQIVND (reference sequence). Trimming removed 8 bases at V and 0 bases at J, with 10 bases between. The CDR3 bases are TGTGCCAGTTCTTTTTCCCTGAACACTGAAGCTTTCTTT. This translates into CASSFSLNTEAFF.

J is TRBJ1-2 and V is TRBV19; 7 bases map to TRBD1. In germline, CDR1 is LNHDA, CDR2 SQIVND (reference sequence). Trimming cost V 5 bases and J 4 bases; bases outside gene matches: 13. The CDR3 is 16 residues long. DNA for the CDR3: TGTGCCAGTAGTCTCCTTTCCAGGGACAGATCCTATGGCTACACCTTC. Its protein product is CASSLLSRDRSYGYTF.

The CDR3: CSVAGSYNEQFF. CDR3 DNA: TGCAGCGTTGCCGGGAGTTACAATGAGCAGTTCTTC. The chain joins TRBV29-1 to TRBJ2-1, with D tentatively TRBD2 (6 bases). V dropped 4 bases and J dropped 4 bases, with 8 bases sitting between them. Germline lookup yields CDR1 SQVTM and CDR2 ANQGSEA. The CDR3 has 12 amino acids.

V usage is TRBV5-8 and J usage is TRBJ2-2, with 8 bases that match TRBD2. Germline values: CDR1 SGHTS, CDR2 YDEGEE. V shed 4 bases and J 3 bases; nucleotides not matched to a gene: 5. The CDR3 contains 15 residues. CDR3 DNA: TGTGCCAGCAGCCTCGGGGGGGCGGACACCGGGGAGCTGTTTTTT. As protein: CASSLGGADTGELFF.

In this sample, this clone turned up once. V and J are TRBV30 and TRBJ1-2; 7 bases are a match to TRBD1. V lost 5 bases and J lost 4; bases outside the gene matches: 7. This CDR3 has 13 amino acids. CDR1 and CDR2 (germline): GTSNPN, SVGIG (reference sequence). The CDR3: CAWSGQDPYGYTF. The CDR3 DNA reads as TGTGCCTGGTCCGGACAGGACCCCTATGGCTACACCTTC.

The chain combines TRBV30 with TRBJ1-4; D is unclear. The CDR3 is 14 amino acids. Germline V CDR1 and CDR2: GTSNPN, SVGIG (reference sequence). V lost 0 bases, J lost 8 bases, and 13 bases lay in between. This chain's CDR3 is CAWSVGAHGEKLFF. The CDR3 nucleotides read TGTGCCTGGAGTGTAGGAGCCCATGGGGAAAAACTGTTTTTT.

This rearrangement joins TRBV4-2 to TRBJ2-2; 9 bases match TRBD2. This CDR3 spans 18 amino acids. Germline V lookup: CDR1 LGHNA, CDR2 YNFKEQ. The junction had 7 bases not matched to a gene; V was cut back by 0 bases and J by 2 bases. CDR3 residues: CASSQESGGGVNTGELFF. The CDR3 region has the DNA TGTGCCAGCAGCCAAGAGAGTGGCGGGGGGGTTAACACCGGGGAGCTGTTTTTT.

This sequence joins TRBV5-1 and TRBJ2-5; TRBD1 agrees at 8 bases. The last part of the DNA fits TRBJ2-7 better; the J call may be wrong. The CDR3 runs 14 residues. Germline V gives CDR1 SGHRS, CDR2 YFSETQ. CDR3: CASSWDRTTYEQYF. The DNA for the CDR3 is TGCGCCAGCAGCTGGGACAGGACCACCTACGAGCAGTACTTC.